These 28 T cell receptor beta chains were all obtained from the same sample, sequenced in a study of blood T cell repertoires in COVID-19. The method was immunoSEQ multiplex PCR; TCRdb's version includes in-frame clones alone and lacks a portion of them. The sample shows under 250,000 clones, roughly 80% of them seen only once. The specimen was PBMCs or T cells enriched from blood (not recorded which). These receptors originate from a woman between 45 and 65 years old who had been exposed to COVID-19.

The table lists this clone with many counts. Additional DNA sequences in this sample encode the identical CDR3. J is TRBJ2-3 and V is TRBV5-6, with D possibly TRBD1 on 5 matching bases. V lost 4 bases, J lost 5 bases, and 14 bases lay in between. The CDR3 spans 14 residues. Germline V gene lookup returns CDR1 SGHDT and CDR2 YYEEEE. CDR3 loop: CASSLGQGKDTQYF. CDR3 nucleotides: TGTGCCAGCAGCCTGGGGCAGGGCAAAGATACGCAGTATTTT.

The rearrangement links TRBV2 to TRBJ2-7; 9 nucleotides align to TRBD2. The CDR3 loop spans 14 amino acids. The germline V gene has CDR1 SNHLY and CDR2 FYNNEI. V lost 5 bases and J lost 6; bases outside the gene matches: 8. The CDR3 DNA is TGTGCCAGCAGTATACTAGCGGGTATAGGCGAGCAGTACTTC. Translating gives CASSILAGIGEQYF.

This chain links TRBV10-3 with TRBJ1-4; TRBD1 matches at 8 bases. Trimming cost V 7 bases and J 3 bases; bases outside gene matches: 4. Germline lookup yields CDR1 ENHRY and CDR2 SYGVKD. The length of the CDR3 is 14 residues. CDR3 protein: CAIKGQGSNEKLFF. Written as DNA, the CDR3 is TGTGCCATCAAAGGACAGGGCTCTAATGAAAAACTGTTTTTT.

The V gene is TRBV6-5, the J gene TRBJ1-1; D is perhaps TRBD1 (6 bases). From germline, CDR1 is MNHEY and CDR2 SVGAGI. The V gene lost 6 bases and the J gene lost 1 base, with 9 bases spanning the gap. The CDR3 runs 13 residues. Written as DNA, the CDR3 is TGTGCCAGCAGGCTACAGGGGAACACTGAAGCTTTCTTT. This encodes CASRLQGNTEAFF.

The V call is TRBV27, the J call TRBJ2-7, with 9 bases identical to TRBD2. Germline CDR1 is MNHEY and CDR2 is SMNVEV (reference sequence). The CDR3 is made up of 16 amino acids. J was trimmed by 0 bases and V by 4 bases; bases with no gene match: 7. CDR3 DNA sequence: TGTGCCAGCAGTTCTCATAGCGGGGGCGGCTCCTACGAGCAGTACTTC. This sequence encodes CASSSHSGGGSYEQYF.

The chain employs TRBV6-5 and TRBJ2-1; D not certain. Trimming took 6 bases from V and 7 from J, leaving 10 bases between them. Germline V gene lookup returns CDR1 MNHEY and CDR2 SVGAGI. CDR3 length: 12 residues. CDR3 protein: CASRTLGNEQFF. In nucleotides, the CDR3 is TGTGCCAGCAGGACTCTTGGGAATGAGCAGTTCTTC.

This chain connects TRBV7-9 to TRBJ2-7, with 10 bases fitting TRBD1. CDR3 size: 15 residues. The germline CDR1 and CDR2 sequences are SEHNR and FQNEAQ (reference sequence). After removal of 5 bases from V and 5 bases from J, the junction contained 9 bases not matched to a gene. Here the CDR3 reads CASSPRPGQGNEQYF. The CDR3 DNA is TGTGCCAGCAGCCCGCGGCCGGGACAGGGGAACGAGCAGTACTTC.

This clone has just a few counts. The chain carries TRBV6-2 or TRBV6-3 and TRBJ2-2, with unresolved D. CDR1 MNHEY and CDR2 SVGEGT come from the germline V gene. Trimming took 4 bases from V and 2 from J, leaving 2 bases between them. The CDR3 sequence is 12 residues long. CDR3 sequence: CASSSNTGELFF. CDR3 DNA sequence: TGTGCCAGCAGTTCAAACACCGGGGAGCTGTTTTTT.

The V gene is TRBV7-2, the J gene TRBJ1-5, with 8 bases lining up with TRBD1. Germline CDR1 is SGHTA and CDR2 is FQGNSA. V lost 5 bases and J lost 5; bases outside the gene matches: 8. CDR3 length equals 15 residues. This CDR3 is CASSLRTGWYQPQHF. The CDR3 nucleotides are TGTGCCAGCAGCCTGAGGACAGGGTGGTATCAGCCCCAGCATTTT.

The chain combines TRBV10-3 with TRBJ2-1, with D perhaps matching TRBD2 (6 bases). The CDR3 runs 15 residues. From germline, CDR1 is ENHRY and CDR2 SYGVKD. The germline V and J ends were trimmed by 10 bases and 1 base, with 17 bases remaining between them. CDR3 sequence reads: CATHDGGSSYNEQFF. In DNA form, the CDR3 reads TGTGCCACCCATGACGGGGGTTCGTCCTACAATGAGCAGTTCTTC.

This rearrangement joins TRBV2 to TRBJ1-2; a possible D gene is TRBD1 (6 bases). Trimming removed 7 bases at V and 8 bases at J, with 23 bases between. The CDR3 totals 15 residues. Germline V gene lookup returns CDR1 SNHLY and CDR2 FYNNEI. The CDR3 reads CASTQSGTGTSGYTF. For the CDR3, the DNA is TGTGCCAGCACCCAAAGTGGAACAGGGACCTCCGGCTACACCTTC.

The rearrangement links TRBV18 to TRBJ2-5; 8 nucleotides agree with TRBD1. Germline V gives CDR1 KGHSH, CDR2 LQKENI. J was trimmed by 2 bases and V by 3 bases; bases with no gene match: 11. The CDR3 runs to 17 residues. As DNA, the CDR3 is TGTGCCAGCTCACCCCCTAGCTTCGGGACAGGTCAAGAGACCCAGTACTTC. This codes for CASSPPSFGTGQETQYF. Supplemented by reference TRBV18 and TRBJ2-5, the full variable domain reads NAGVMQNPRHLVRRRGQEARLRCSPMKGHSHVYWYRQLPEEGLKFMVYLQKENIIDESGMPKERFSAEFPKEGPSILRIQQVVRGDSAAYFCASSPPSFGTGQETQYFGPGTRLLVL.

This chain links TRBV12-3 or TRBV12-4 with TRBJ2-7, with D possibly TRBD1 on 5 matching bases. V was pared by 6 bases and J by 2 bases, with 8 bases between. The CDR3 extends over 12 amino acids. The CDR3 DNA sequence: TGTGCCAGCAGGCAGGGTGCCTACGAGCAGTACTTC. Amino acids: CASRQGAYEQYF.

CDR3 loop: CASSRWDIVFLNTEAFF. CDR3 nucleotide sequence: TGTGCCAGCAGCCGGTGGGACATAGTATTTTTGAACACTGAAGCTTTCTTT. J is TRBJ1-1 and V is TRBV7-6; D possibly corresponds to TRBD1 (6 bases). CDR3 length equals 17 residues. CDR1 is SGHVS, CDR2 FNYEAQ, per germline. The V end was cut by 5 bases, the J end by 0 bases, with 19 bases between.

The chain employs TRBV7-2 and TRBJ1-3; D uncertain. The CDR3 runs 14 residues. Looked up from germline, CDR1 is SGHTA and CDR2 is FQGNSA. Trimming removed 5 bases at V and 0 bases at J, with 8 bases between. The DNA for the CDR3 is TGTGCCAGCAGCACAGATGTCTCTGGAAACACCATATATTTT. Translating it yields CASSTDVSGNTIYF.

The chain links TRBV5-1 to TRBJ1-2; perhaps TRBD1 as D (6 bases). Germline CDR1 reads SGHRS; CDR2 reads YFSETQ. Deletions cut 4 bases from V and 2 bases from J, with 9 bases between. The CDR3 runs to 13 residues. The DNA of the CDR3 is TGCGCCAGCAGCCGGGACACCAACTATGGCTACACCTTC. It is translated as CASSRDTNYGYTF.

The chain links TRBV19 to TRBJ1-6; the match to TRBD1 covers 8 bases. V was pared by 5 bases and J by 12 bases, with 9 bases of the junction left unmatched. This CDR3 contains 14 residues. Germline V gives CDR1 LNHDA, CDR2 SQIVND (reference sequence). The CDR3 DNA is TGTGCCAGTAGTTCTCTACAGGGGGAAGGACCCCTCCACTTT. Amino acid sequence: CASSSLQGEGPLHF.

V usage is TRBV9 and J usage is TRBJ2-3; 8 bases are shared with TRBD2. Germline CDR1 and CDR2: SGDLS and YYNGEE. Unmatched junction bases numbered 13, after V lost 3 bases and J lost 4 bases. The CDR3 length is 17 residues. CDR3 amino acids: CASSGGLGSGVADTQYF. DNA for the CDR3: TGTGCCAGCAGCGGAGGACTGGGTAGCGGGGTGGCAGATACGCAGTATTTT.

This chain connects TRBV4-2 to TRBJ1-1; D is uncertain. The V and J ends lost 4 bases and 0 bases respectively, with 24 bases between them. The CDR3 runs 19 residues. CDR1 LGHNA and CDR2 YNFKEQ come from the germline V gene. For the CDR3, the DNA is TGTGCCAGCAGCCCGGAAATAGGCGGGTTATCCGGCGTGAACACTGAAGCTTTCTTT. Its translation is CASSPEIGGLSGVNTEAFF.

This rearrangement joins TRBV28 to TRBJ1-2; the match to TRBD1 covers 7 bases. Trimming cost V 2 bases and J 3 bases; bases outside gene matches: 0. There are 13 residues in the CDR3. Germline assignment: CDR1 MDHEN and CDR2 SYDVKM. The CDR3 spells CASSLTGDYGYTF. In DNA form, the CDR3 reads TGTGCCAGCAGTTTAACAGGGGACTATGGCTACACCTTC.

This clone appeared a few times. The chain links TRBV3-1 (or the pseudogene TRBV3-2) to TRBJ1-1; D unresolved. This CDR3 has 14 amino acids. Germline assignment: CDR1 LGHDT and CDR2 YNNKEL (reference sequence). V shed 0 bases and J shed 0 bases, with 5 bases lying between them. The CDR3 protein is CASSQDTVNTEAFF. CDR3 in DNA: TGTGCCAGCAGCCAAGATACAGTGAACACTGAAGCTTTCTTT.

This clone was observed a handful of times. The J gene is TRBJ2-7, the V gene TRBV3-1 (or the pseudogene TRBV3-2); 7 positions match TRBD1. V was pared by 4 bases and J by 6 bases, with 9 bases of the junction left unmatched. CDR3 length equals 14 residues. In germline, CDR1 is LGHDT, CDR2 YNNKEL (reference sequence). DNA of the CDR3: TGTGCCAGCAGCCTTGACAGGGTTTCTGGCGAGCAGTACTTC. It yields the protein CASSLDRVSGEQYF.

The chain is built from TRBV4-3 and TRBJ1-2, with TRBD1 matching 8 bases. The CDR3 is made up of 16 amino acids. Germline CDR1 is LGHNA and CDR2 is YSLEER. Trimming removed 0 bases from V and 4 bases from J; junction bases left unmatched: 7. CDR3 protein: CASSQDLGRGPYGYTF. The DNA of the CDR3 is TGCGCCAGCAGCCAAGATCTAGGCAGGGGGCCCTATGGCTACACCTTC.

This clone has a handful of counts. The gene calls are TRBV18 and TRBJ2-1; 9 bases align to TRBD1. The J segment lost 9 bases and the V segment lost 3 bases, leaving 6 bases of the junction unmatched. Looked up from germline, CDR1 is KGHSH and CDR2 is LQKENI. The CDR3 covers 14 residues. The CDR3 spells CASSPGTGKSEQFF. The CDR3 nucleotides read TGTGCCAGCTCACCCGGGACAGGGAAAAGTGAGCAGTTCTTC. The complete variable domain, with remaining parts taken from reference TRBV18 and TRBJ2-1, reads NAGVMQNPRHLVRRRGQEARLRCSPMKGHSHVYWYRQLPEEGLKFMVYLQKENIIDESGMPKERFSAEFPKEGPSILRIQQVVRGDSAAYFCASSPGTGKSEQFFGPGTRLTVL.

V gene TRBV29-1 combines with J gene TRBJ1-4, with TRBD1 as a possible D gene (6 bases). V dropped 3 bases and J dropped 7 bases, with 15 bases sitting between them. This CDR3 region has 14 residues. Germline CDR1 reads SQVTM; CDR2 reads ANQGSEA. The CDR3 sequence: CSVDSTGRGEKLFF. The CDR3 DNA reads TGCAGCGTTGACTCCACAGGGAGGGGTGAAAAACTGTTTTTT.

The chain recombines TRBV24-1 with TRBJ2-2; perhaps TRBD1 as D (5 bases). V was trimmed by 4 bases and J by 6 bases, leaving 11 bases between them. Germline V gene lookup returns CDR1 KGHDR and CDR2 SFDVKD. The CDR3 is 14 amino acids. The CDR3 DNA follows: TGTGCCACCAGTGAACCAACAGGCGCCGGGGAGCTGTTTTTT. This sequence encodes CATSEPTGAGELFF.

V and J are TRBV13 and TRBJ2-7; tentatively, D is TRBD2 (6 bases). Germline V gene sequence: CDR1 PRHDT, CDR2 FYEKMQ (reference sequence). Trimming removed 1 base at V and 3 bases at J, with 19 bases between. The CDR3 sequence is 17 residues long. CDR3 in amino acids: CASSLAPLTGAIYEQYF. The CDR3 region has the DNA TGTGCCAGCAGCTTAGCCCCGCTAACGGGAGCTATCTACGAGCAGTACTTC. Using reference TRBV13 and TRBJ2-7 for the parts outside the CDR3, the full variable domain is AAGVIQSPRHLIKEKRETATLKCYPIPRHDTVYWYQQGPGQDPQFLISFYEKMQSDKGSIPDRFSAQQFSDYHSELNMSSLELGDSALYFCASSLAPLTGAIYEQYFGPGTRLTVT.

This chain connects TRBV9 to TRBJ1-1; D may be TRBD1 (6 bases). The CDR3 totals 14 residues. CDR1 is SGDLS and CDR2 is YYNGEE in the germline V gene. Trimming removed 2 bases at V and 3 bases at J, with 11 bases between. The CDR3 reads CASSVTGRDTEAFF. CDR3 coding DNA: TGTGCCAGCAGCGTTACAGGGAGGGACACTGAAGCTTTCTTT.